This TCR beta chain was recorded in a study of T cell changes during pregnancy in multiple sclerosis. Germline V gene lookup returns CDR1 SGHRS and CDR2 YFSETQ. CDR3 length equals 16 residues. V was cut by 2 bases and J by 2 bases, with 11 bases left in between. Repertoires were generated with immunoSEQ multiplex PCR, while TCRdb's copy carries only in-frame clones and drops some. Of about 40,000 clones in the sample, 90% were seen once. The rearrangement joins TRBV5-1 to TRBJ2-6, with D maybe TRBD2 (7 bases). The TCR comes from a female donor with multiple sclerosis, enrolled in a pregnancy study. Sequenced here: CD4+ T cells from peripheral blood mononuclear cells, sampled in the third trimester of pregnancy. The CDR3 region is CASSFGGRAGANVLTF. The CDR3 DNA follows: TGCGCCAGCAGCTTCGGGGGGCGCGCTGGGGCCAACGTCCTGACTTTC.